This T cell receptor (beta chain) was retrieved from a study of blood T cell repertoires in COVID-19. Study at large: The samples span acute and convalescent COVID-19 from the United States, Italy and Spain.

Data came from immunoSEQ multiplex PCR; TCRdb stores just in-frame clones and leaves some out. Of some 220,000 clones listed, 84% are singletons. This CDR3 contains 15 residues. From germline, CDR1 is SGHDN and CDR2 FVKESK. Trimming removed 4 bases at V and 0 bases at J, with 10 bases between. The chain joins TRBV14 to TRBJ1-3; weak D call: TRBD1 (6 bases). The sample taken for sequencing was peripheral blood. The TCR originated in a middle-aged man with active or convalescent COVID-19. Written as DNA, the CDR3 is TGTGCCAGCAGCCCTTCGACAGGCTCTGGAAACACCATATATTTT. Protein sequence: CASSPSTGSGNTIYF.